This TCR beta chain was observed in a study of shared clonotypes between healthy human individuals. Naive CD8 cells comprised CD45RO-negative, CCR7-positively selected cells, excluding terminally differentiated effector memory CD45RA+ cells. V was trimmed by 11 bases and J by 2 bases, leaving 15 bases between them. In germline, CDR1 is LNHDA, CDR2 SQIVND (reference sequence). The CDR3 is made up of 14 amino acids. Assay used: immunoSEQ multiplex PCR; TCRdb lists only in-frame clones, some missing. The table has approximately 590,000 clones, about 95% seen once; the top ten hold 0.09% to 0.13%. The sequencing sample was made of naive CD8+ T cells sorted from blood. The TCR comes from a woman aged 30 to 39 in good health. The V gene is TRBV19, the J gene TRBJ2-2; TRBD2 might be the D (5 bases). Written as DNA, the CDR3 is TGTGCCGCCCAACCCGGGATAAACACCGGGGAGCTGTTTTTT. This gives the protein CAAQPGINTGELFF.